This record looks at one TCR beta chain sequence and its context. Treatment noted: roughly 19 received Ad26.COV2.S at low or high dose, single or two shots; roughly five received placebo; per-sample allocation not given. Vaccine and placebo recipients were sampled on day 63 after the first injection. Boston provided a donor who was an adult aged 18-55 years. This CDR3 spans 13 amino acids. Trimming removed 5 bases from V and 2 bases from J, with 8 bases in between. Looked up from germline, CDR1 is PRHDT and CDR2 is FYEKMQ (reference sequence). This sample stems from a study of Ad26.COV2.S vaccination and SARS-CoV-2 variants. On the study more broadly: Within the COV1001 Ad26.COV2.S trial arm, the donor was enrolled.

Measured with immunoSEQ multiplex PCR; TCRdb has only the in-frame clones, and not every one. The sample holds fewer than 800,000 clones, approximately 88% seen once. This material consisted of peripheral blood, taken in a trial of Ad26.COV2.S vaccine versus placebo. The J gene is TRBJ2-3, the V gene TRBV13; no definite D call. This receptor was obtained from a person between 18 and 59 years old who received the Ad26.COV2.S COVID-19 vaccine or a placebo. The CDR3 loop reads CASSIDATDTQYF. The CDR3 DNA follows: TGTGCCAGCAGCATCGACGCCACAGATACGCAGTATTTT.